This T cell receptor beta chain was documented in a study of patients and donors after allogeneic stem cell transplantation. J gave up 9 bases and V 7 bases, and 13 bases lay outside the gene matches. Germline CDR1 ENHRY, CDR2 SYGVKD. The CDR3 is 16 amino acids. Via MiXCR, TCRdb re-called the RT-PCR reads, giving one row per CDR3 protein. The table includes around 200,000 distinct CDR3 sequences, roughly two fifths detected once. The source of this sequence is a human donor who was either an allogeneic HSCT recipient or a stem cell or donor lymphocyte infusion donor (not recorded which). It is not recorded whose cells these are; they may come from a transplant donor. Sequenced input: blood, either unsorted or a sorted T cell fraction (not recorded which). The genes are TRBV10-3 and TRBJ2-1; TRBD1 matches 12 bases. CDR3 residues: CAINKMPGQGASEQFF. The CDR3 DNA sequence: TGTGCCATCAACAAAATGCCGGGACAGGGGGCGAGTGAGCAGTTCTTC.